Presented here are 21 T cell receptor beta chains from one specimen sequenced in a study of cytomegalovirus exposure and HLA in healthy donors. Repertoires were generated with immunoSEQ multiplex PCR, while TCRdb's copy carries only in-frame clones and drops some. The profile shows more than 50,000 clones, about 91% of them singletons. The sequenced sample was PBMCs. The receptors originated from a woman in her twenties or thirties in good health and CMV-seronegative.

J is TRBJ2-1 and V is TRBV28; unclear D gene. V was shortened by 3 bases and J by 5 bases, with 8 bases between the two germline ends. The germline CDR1 and CDR2 sequences are MDHEN and SYDVKM. The CDR3 loop spans 13 amino acids. The CDR3 DNA is TGTGCCAGCAGTTTCCAACAGAACAATGAGCAGTTCTTC. It codes for CASSFQQNNEQFF.

This chain connects TRBV9 to TRBJ2-1, with TRBD2 identical over 14 bases. The CDR3 spans 16 residues. Trimming removed 4 bases from V and 5 bases from J; junction bases left unmatched: 5. The V gene's germline CDR1 is SGDLS and CDR2 YYNGEE. The CDR3 region has the DNA TGTGCCAGCAGCTTACGACTAGCGGGAGGGAACAATGAGCAGTTCTTC. Protein sequence: CASSLRLAGGNNEQFF.

This chain connects TRBV5-1 to TRBJ2-1, with 12 positions matching TRBD2. Looked up from germline, CDR1 is SGHRS and CDR2 is YFSETQ. J gave up 9 bases and V 3 bases, and 7 bases lay outside the gene matches. The CDR3 is 15 residues long. The DNA for the CDR3 is TGCGCCAGCAGCTCGCCTTCTAGCGGGAGGGGTGAGCAGTTCTTC. Protein sequence: CASSSPSSGRGEQFF.

This chain links TRBV19 with TRBJ2-5; a possible D gene is TRBD2 (6 bases). This CDR3 region has 14 residues. Germline lookup yields CDR1 LNHDA and CDR2 SQIVND (reference sequence). Deletions cut 8 bases from V and 1 base from J, with 14 bases between. CDR3 in amino acids: CASRGGIGQETQYF. CDR3 nucleotides: TGTGCCAGTCGCGGCGGGATCGGCCAAGAGACCCAGTACTTC. Using reference TRBV19 and TRBJ2-5 for the parts outside the CDR3, the full variable domain is DGGITQSPKYLFRKEGQNVTLSCEQNLNHDAMYWYRQDPGQGLRLIYYSQIVNDFQKGDIAEGYSVSREKKESFPLTVTSAQKNPTAFYLCASRGGIGQETQYFGPGTRLLVL.

The DNA for the CDR3 is TGTGCCACCAGCTACCGCAGGGGGCAGGCAACTAATGAAAAACTGTTTTTT. Encoded protein: CATSYRRGQATNEKLFF. The J gene is TRBJ1-4, the V gene TRBV15; TRBD1 aligns across 8 bases. Germline loops: CDR1 LNHNV, CDR2 YYDKDF (reference sequence). CDR3 length: 17 residues. V gave up 5 bases and J gave up 0 bases; unmatched junction bases: 8.

This clone was recorded once. The rearrangement uses TRBV15 and TRBJ2-3; TRBD1 matches 7 bases. Germline lookup yields CDR1 LNHNV and CDR2 YYDKDF (reference sequence). CDR3 size: 16 residues. V was pared by 0 bases and J by 1 base, with 4 bases of the junction left unmatched. The CDR3 is CATSREKGAGTDTQYF. As DNA, the CDR3 is TGTGCCACCAGCAGAGAAAAGGGGGCCGGCACAGATACGCAGTATTTT. Together with reference TRBV15 and TRBJ2-3, the CDR3 gives the full variable domain: DAMVIQNPRYQVTQFGKPVTLSCSQTLNHNVMYWYQQKSSQAPKLLFHYYDKDFNNEADTPDNFQSRRPNTSFCFLDIRSPGLGDTAMYLCATSREKGAGTDTQYFGPGTRLTVL.

This chain uses TRBV7-2 with TRBJ2-5; D is unclear. V lost 2 bases to trimming and J lost 7 bases, with 5 bases between them. The CDR3 has 11 amino acids. CDR1 and CDR2 from the germline V gene are SGHTA and FQGNSA. The CDR3 protein is CASSLRGTQYF. In DNA, the CDR3 is TGTGCCAGCAGCTTACGCGGGACCCAGTACTTC.

The chain employs TRBV28 and TRBJ2-7, with 11 bases aligning to TRBD1. Germline V gene sequence: CDR1 MDHEN, CDR2 SYDVKM. This CDR3 is 12 amino acids long. Unmatched junction bases numbered 2, after V lost 8 bases and J lost 5 bases. CDR3 in amino acids: CASGDRGNEQYF. CDR3 DNA: TGTGCCAGCGGGGACAGGGGGAACGAGCAGTACTTC.

The rearrangement joins TRBV27 to TRBJ2-7, with D possibly TRBD1 on 5 matching bases. This CDR3 is built from 11 residues. V was shortened by 8 bases and J by 3 bases, with 8 bases between the two germline ends. In germline, CDR1 is MNHEY, CDR2 SMNVEV (reference sequence). The CDR3 coding sequence is TGTGCCAGCCAGACAGACTACGAGCAGTACTTC. It translates to CASQTDYEQYF.

This clone was seen only a few times. V gene TRBV19 combines with J gene TRBJ1-2, with D uncertain. Germline values: CDR1 LNHDA, CDR2 SQIVND (reference sequence). V was pared by 3 bases and J by 3 bases, with 5 bases between. CDR3 length equals 12 residues. CDR3 in amino acids: CASSIVDYGYTF. CDR3 bases: TGTGCCAGTAGTATCGTCGACTATGGCTACACCTTC. Based on the CDR3 plus reference TRBV19 and TRBJ1-2, the full variable domain is DGGITQSPKYLFRKEGQNVTLSCEQNLNHDAMYWYRQDPGQGLRLIYYSQIVNDFQKGDIAEGYSVSREKKESFPLTVTSAQKNPTAFYLCASSIVDYGYTFGSGTRLTVV.

The rearrangement uses TRBV5-1 and TRBJ2-1; 8 nucleotides align to TRBD2. Germline CDR1 reads SGHRS; CDR2 reads YFSETQ. CDR3 size: 18 residues. J lost 2 bases, V lost 0 bases, and 10 bases had no gene match. The CDR3 DNA reads as TGCGCCAGCAGCTTGGATCAGATGTCCGGGAGGGCCTACAATGAGCAGTTCTTC. Translation: CASSLDQMSGRAYNEQFF.

By share of the sample, this clone is medium-sized. CDR3 residues: CASSRVGRAHYNEQFF. The CDR3 DNA reads as TGTGCCAGCAGCAGGGTGGGGAGGGCGCACTACAATGAGCAGTTCTTC. The chain recombines TRBV7-6 with TRBJ2-1, with 7 bases fitting TRBD2. V lost 5 bases and J lost 3; bases outside the gene matches: 10. The CDR3 runs 16 residues. Germline lookup yields CDR1 SGHVS and CDR2 FNYEAQ.

The chain's CDR3 is CASGLQPGQGYEQYF. For the CDR3, the DNA is TGTGCTAGTGGTTTGCAACCGGGACAGGGATACGAGCAGTACTTC. V gene TRBV12-5 combines with J gene TRBJ2-7, with 9 nucleotides matching TRBD1. This CDR3 contains 15 residues. Per germline, CDR1 LGHNT and CDR2 FRNRAP. V lost 2 bases and J lost 4; bases outside the gene matches: 6.

V is TRBV6-1 and J is TRBJ1-1; the D gene is possibly TRBD1 (5 bases). The CDR3 length is 12 residues. Trimming took 7 bases from V and 4 from J, leaving 10 bases between them. CDR1 and CDR2 from the germline V gene are MNHNS and SASEGT. The CDR3 here is CASKDIPTEAFF. The CDR3 DNA reads TGTGCCAGCAAGGACATACCCACTGAAGCTTTCTTT.

J is TRBJ2-1 and V is TRBV27; maybe TRBD1 (5 bases). The length of the CDR3 is 12 residues. The germline V gene encodes CDR1 MNHEY and CDR2 SMNVEV (reference sequence). The V gene lost 4 bases and the J gene lost 7 bases, with 8 bases spanning the gap. Here the CDR3 reads CASSSKGNEQFF. CDR3 in DNA: TGTGCCAGCAGTTCTAAGGGGAATGAGCAGTTCTTC.

This chain links TRBV11-2 with TRBJ1-5, with a weak D call TRBD1 (5 bases). The V end lost 7 bases, the J end lost 4 bases, and 17 bases lay between the germline ends. The germline V gene encodes CDR1 SGHAT and CDR2 FQNNGV. The CDR3 runs to 15 residues. CDR3 DNA: TGTGCCAGCACAATCGGTACAGGATTGAATCAGCCCCAGCATTTT. It is translated as CASTIGTGLNQPQHF.

This rearrangement joins TRBV5-4 to TRBJ2-6; TRBD1 might be the D (6 bases). Germline CDR1 reads SGHNT; CDR2 reads YYREEE (reference sequence). Trimming cost V 2 bases and J 0 bases, with 9 bases left between them. This CDR3 spans 16 amino acids. The CDR3 protein is CASSLEQGSGANVLTF. As DNA, the CDR3 is TGTGCCAGCAGCTTAGAACAGGGCTCTGGGGCCAACGTCCTGACTTTC.

The chain couples TRBV25-1 to TRBJ2-3, with 9 bases that match TRBD2. J was trimmed by 3 bases and V by 1 base; bases with no gene match: 5. CDR1 and CDR2 from the germline V gene are MGHDK and SYGVNS. The CDR3 spans 16 residues. The CDR3 sequence is CASSEFGGRVTDTQYF. CDR3 in DNA: TGTGCCAGCAGTGAATTTGGCGGGAGGGTTACAGATACGCAGTATTTT.

The chain couples TRBV6-5 to TRBJ1-5, with D unresolved. The germline V and J ends were trimmed by 2 bases and 7 bases, with 12 bases remaining between them. Germline CDR1 MNHEY, CDR2 SVGAGI. This CDR3 region has 14 residues. The CDR3 is CASSYGGSGQPQHF. Written as DNA, the CDR3 is TGTGCCAGCAGTTACGGAGGGTCGGGACAGCCCCAGCATTTT.

The V gene is TRBV28, the J gene TRBJ2-1, with D unresolved. The germline gives CDR1 MDHEN, CDR2 SYDVKM. This CDR3 comprises 14 residues. With 7 bases removed from V and 3 bases from J, the gap between germline ends came to 13 bases. CDR3 protein: CASIRVTDYNEQFF. The CDR3 DNA follows: TGTGCCAGCATTCGTGTCACAGACTACAATGAGCAGTTCTTC. The full variable domain, completed using reference TRBV28 and TRBJ2-1, is DVKVTQSSRYLVKRTGEKVFLECVQDMDHENMFWYRQDPGLGLRLIYFSYDVKMKEKGDIPEGYSVSREKKERFSLILESASTNQTSMYLCASIRVTDYNEQFFGPGTRLTVL.

The V and J genes are TRBV9 and TRBJ1-1, with 9 bases matching TRBD1. This CDR3 is built from 15 residues. Germline V gene data show CDR1 as SGDLS and CDR2 as YYNGEE. Unmatched junction bases numbered 7, after V lost 4 bases and J lost 3 bases. The CDR3 loop is CASSSGQGSYTEAFF. In DNA form, the CDR3 reads TGTGCCAGCAGCTCAGGACAGGGGAGCTACACTGAAGCTTTCTTT.